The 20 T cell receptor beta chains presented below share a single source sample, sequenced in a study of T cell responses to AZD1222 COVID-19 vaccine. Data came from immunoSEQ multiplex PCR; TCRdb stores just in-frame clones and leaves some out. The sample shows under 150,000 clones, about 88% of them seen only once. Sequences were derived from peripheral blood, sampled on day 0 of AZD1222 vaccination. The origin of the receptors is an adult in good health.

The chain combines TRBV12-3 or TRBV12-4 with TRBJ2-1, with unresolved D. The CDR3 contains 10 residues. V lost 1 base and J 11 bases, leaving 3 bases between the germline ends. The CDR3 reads CASSLEQQFF. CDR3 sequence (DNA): TGTGCCAGCAGTTTAGAGCAGCAGTTCTTC.

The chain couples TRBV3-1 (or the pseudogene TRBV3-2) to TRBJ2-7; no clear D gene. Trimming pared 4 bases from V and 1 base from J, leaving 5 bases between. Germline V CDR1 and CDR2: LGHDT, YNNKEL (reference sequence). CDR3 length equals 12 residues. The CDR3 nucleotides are TGTGCCAGCAGCCTCTATTCCTACGAGCAGTACTTC. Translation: CASSLYSYEQYF.

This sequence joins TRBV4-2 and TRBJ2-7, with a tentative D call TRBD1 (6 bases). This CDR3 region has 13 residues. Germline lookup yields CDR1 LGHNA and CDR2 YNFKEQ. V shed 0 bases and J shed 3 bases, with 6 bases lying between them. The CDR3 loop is CASSQEGGYEQYF. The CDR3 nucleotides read TGTGCCAGCAGCCAAGAAGGGGGCTACGAGCAGTACTTC.

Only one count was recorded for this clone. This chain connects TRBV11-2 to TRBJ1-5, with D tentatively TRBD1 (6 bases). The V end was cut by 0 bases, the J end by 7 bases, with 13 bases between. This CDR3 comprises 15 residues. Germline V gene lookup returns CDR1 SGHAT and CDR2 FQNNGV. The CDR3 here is CASSLDGGAKQPQHF. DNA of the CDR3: TGTGCCAGCAGCTTAGACGGGGGGGCAAAACAGCCCCAGCATTTT.

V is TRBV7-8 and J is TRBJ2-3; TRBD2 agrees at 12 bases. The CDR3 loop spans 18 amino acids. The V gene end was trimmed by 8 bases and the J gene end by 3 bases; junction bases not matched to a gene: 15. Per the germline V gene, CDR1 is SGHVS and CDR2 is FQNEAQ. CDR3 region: CASQTARLAGVWTDTQYF. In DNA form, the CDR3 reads TGTGCCAGCCAAACAGCGAGACTAGCGGGAGTTTGGACAGATACGCAGTATTTT.

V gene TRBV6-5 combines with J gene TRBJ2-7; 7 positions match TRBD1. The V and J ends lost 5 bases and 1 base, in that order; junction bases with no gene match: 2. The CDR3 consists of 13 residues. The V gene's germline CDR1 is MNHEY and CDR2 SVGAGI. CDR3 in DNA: TGTGCCAGCAGTCCGGGACAGTCCTACGAGCAGTACTTC. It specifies CASSPGQSYEQYF.

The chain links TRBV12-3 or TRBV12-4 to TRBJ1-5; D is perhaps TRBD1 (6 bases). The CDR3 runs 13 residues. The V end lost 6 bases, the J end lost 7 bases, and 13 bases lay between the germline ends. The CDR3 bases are TGTGCCAGCAGCTACAGGGATTGGCAGCCCCAGCATTTT. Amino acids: CASSYRDWQPQHF.

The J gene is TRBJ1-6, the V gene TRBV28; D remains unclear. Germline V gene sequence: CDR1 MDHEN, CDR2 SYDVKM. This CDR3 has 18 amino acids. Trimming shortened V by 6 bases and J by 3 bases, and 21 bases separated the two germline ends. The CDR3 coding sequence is TGTGCCAGCAGCCCCAACCGTTCGGGAGTAGGCTATAATTCACCCCTCCACTTT. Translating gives CASSPNRSGVGYNSPLHF.

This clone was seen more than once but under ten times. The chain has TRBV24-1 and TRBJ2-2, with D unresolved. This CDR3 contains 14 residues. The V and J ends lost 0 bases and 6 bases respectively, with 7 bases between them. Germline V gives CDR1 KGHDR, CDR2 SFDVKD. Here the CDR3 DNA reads TGTGCCACCAGTGATTTGCGATCCCCCGGGGAGCTGTTTTTT. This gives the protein CATSDLRSPGELFF.

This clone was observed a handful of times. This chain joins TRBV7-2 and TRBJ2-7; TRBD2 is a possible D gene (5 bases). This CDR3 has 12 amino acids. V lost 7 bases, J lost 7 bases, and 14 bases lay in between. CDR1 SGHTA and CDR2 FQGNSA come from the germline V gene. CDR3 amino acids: CASTSPGEEQYF. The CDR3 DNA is TGTGCCAGCACCTCTCCCGGGGAAGAGCAGTACTTC.

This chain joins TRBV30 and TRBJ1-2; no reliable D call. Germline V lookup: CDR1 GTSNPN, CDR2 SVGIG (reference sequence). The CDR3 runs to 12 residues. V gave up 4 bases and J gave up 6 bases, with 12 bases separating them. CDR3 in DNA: TGTGCCTGGACAGGTTTAAAGGATGGCTACACCTTC. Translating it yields CAWTGLKDGYTF.

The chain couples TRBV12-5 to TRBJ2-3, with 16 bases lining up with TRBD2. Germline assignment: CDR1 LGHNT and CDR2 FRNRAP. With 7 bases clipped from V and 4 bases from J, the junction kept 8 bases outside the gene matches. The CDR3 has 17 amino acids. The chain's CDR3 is CASEPGLAGGLADTQYF. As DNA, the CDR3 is TGTGCTAGTGAACCGGGACTAGCGGGGGGGCTCGCAGATACGCAGTATTTT.

CDR3 sequence reads: CASSSLLGDYGYTF. Written as DNA, the CDR3 is TGCGCCAGCAGCTCCTTATTGGGGGACTATGGCTACACCTTC. The rearrangement joins TRBV5-1 to TRBJ1-2; TRBD1 is a possible D gene (5 bases). From germline, CDR1 is SGHRS and CDR2 YFSETQ. The CDR3 extends over 14 amino acids. Trimming removed 3 bases at V and 3 bases at J, with 12 bases between.

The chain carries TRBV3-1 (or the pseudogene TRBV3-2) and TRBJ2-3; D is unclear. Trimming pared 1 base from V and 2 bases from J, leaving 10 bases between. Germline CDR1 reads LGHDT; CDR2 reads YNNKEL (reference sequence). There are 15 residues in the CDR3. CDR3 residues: CASSQGYGPTDTQYF. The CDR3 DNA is TGTGCCAGCAGCCAAGGGTACGGCCCCACAGATACGCAGTATTTT.

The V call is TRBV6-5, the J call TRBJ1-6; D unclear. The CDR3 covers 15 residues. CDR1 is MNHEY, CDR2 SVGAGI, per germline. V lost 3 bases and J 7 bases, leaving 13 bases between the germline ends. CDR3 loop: CASSYGWSGNSPLHF. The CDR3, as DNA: TGTGCCAGCAGTTATGGGTGGTCGGGCAATTCACCCCTCCACTTT.

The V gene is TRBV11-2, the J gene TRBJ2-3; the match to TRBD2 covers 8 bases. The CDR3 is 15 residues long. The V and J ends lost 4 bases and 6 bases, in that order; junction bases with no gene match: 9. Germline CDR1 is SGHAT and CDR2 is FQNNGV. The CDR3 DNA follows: TGTGCCAGCAGCTATACTAGCGGTTTTTCCGATACGCAGTATTTT. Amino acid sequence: CASSYTSGFSDTQYF.

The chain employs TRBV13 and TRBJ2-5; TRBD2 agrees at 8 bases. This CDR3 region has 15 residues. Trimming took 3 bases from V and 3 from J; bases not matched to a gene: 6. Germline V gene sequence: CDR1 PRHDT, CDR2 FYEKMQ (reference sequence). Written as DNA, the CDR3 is TGTGCCAGCAGCTTCTTAGCGGGGTCGAAAGAGACCCAGTACTTC. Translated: CASSFLAGSKETQYF.

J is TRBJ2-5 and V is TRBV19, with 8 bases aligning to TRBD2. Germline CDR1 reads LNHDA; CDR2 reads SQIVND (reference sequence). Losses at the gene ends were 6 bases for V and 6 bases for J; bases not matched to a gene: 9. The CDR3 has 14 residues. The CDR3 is CASRNRGGYQTQYF. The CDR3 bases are TGTGCCAGTAGGAATCGGGGGGGGTATCAGACCCAGTACTTC.

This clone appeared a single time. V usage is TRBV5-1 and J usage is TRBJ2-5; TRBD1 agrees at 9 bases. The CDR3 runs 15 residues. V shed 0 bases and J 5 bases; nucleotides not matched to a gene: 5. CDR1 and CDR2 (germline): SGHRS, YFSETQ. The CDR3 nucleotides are TGCGCCAGCAGCTTGGGGACAGGGGCTTGGGAGACCCAGTACTTC. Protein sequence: CASSLGTGAWETQYF. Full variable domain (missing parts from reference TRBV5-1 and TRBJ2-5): KAGVTQTPRYLIKTRGQQVTLSCSPISGHRSVSWYQQTPGQGLQFLFEYFSETQRNKGNFPGRFSGRQFSNSRSEMNVSTLELGDSALYLCASSLGTGAWETQYFGPGTRLLVL.

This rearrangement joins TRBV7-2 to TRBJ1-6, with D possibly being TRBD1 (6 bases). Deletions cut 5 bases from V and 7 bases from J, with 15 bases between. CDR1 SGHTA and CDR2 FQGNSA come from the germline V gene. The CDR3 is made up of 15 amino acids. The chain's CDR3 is CASSLETGSNSPLHF. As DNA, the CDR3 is TGTGCCAGCAGCCTGGAGACAGGTTCGAATTCACCCCTCCACTTT. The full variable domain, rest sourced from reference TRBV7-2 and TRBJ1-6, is GAGVSQSPSNKVTEKGKDVELRCDPISGHTALYWYRQSLGQGLEFLIYFQGNSAPDKSGLPSDRFSAERTGGSVSTLTIQRTQQEDSAVYLCASSLETGSNSPLHFGNGTRLTVT.